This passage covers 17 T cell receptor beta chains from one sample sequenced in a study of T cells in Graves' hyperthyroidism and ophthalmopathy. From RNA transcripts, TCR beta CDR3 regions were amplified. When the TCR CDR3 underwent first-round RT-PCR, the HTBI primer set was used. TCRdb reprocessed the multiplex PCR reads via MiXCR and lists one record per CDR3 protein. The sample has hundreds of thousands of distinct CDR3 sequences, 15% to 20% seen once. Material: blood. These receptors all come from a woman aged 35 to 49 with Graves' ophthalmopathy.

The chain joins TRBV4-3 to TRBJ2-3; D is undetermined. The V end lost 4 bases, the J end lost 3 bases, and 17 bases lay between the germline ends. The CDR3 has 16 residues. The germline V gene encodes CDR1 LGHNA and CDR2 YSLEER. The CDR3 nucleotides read TGCGCCAGCAGCCGAGACCCCTTTACTCAAACAGATACGCAGTATTTT. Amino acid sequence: CASSRDPFTQTDTQYF.

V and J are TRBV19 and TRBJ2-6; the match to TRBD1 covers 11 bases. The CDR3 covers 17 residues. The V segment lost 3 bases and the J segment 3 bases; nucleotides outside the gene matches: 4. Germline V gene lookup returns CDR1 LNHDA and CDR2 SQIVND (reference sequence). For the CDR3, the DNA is TGTGCCAGTAGTATTCTGGACAGGGGGCGTGGGGCCAACGTCCTGACTTTC. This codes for CASSILDRGRGANVLTF.

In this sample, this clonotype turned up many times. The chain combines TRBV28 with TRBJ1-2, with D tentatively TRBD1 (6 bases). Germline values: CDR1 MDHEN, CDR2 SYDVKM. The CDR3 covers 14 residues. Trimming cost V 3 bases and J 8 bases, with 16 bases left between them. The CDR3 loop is CASSLQGRVGGYTF. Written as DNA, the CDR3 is TGTGCCAGCAGTTTGCAGGGGCGCGTTGGAGGCTACACCTTC.

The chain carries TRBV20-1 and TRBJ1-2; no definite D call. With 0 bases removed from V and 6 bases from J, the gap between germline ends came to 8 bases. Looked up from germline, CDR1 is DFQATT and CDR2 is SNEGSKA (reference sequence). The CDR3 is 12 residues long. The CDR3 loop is CSARDYSDGYTF. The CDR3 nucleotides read TGCAGTGCTAGAGATTACAGTGATGGCTACACCTTC.

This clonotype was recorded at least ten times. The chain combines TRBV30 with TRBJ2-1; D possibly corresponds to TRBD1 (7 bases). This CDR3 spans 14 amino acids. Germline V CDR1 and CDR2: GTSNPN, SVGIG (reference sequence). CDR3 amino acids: CASAHQGGSNEQFF. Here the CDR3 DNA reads TGTGCTTCAGCCCACCAGGGGGGATCGAATGAGCAGTTCTTC.

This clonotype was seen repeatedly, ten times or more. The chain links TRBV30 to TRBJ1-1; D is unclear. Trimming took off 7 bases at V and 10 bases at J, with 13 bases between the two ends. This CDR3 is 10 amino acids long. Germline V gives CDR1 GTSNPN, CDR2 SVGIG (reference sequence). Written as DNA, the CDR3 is TGTGCCTCGACTGGGTTCGGAGCTTTCTTT. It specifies CASTGFGAFF.

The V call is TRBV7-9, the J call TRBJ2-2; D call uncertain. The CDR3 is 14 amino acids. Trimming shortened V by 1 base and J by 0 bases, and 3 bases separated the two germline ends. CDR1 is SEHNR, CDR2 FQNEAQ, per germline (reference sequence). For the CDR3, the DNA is TGTGCCAGCAGCTTAGAGTCGAACACCGGGGAGCTGTTTTTT. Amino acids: CASSLESNTGELFF.

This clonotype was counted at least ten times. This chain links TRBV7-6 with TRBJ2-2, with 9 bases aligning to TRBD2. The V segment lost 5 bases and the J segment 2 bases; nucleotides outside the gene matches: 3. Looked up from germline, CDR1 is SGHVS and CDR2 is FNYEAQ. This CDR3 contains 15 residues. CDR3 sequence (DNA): TGTGCCAGCAGCCCTAGCGGGGCTAACACCGGGGAGCTGTTTTTT. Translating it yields CASSPSGANTGELFF.

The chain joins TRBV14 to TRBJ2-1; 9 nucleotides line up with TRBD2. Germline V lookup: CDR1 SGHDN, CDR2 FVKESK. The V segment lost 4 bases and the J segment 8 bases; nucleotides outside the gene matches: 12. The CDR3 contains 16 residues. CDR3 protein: CASSPAGTSNYYEQFF. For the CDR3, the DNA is TGTGCCAGCAGCCCTGCCGGGACTAGCAATTACTATGAGCAGTTCTTC.

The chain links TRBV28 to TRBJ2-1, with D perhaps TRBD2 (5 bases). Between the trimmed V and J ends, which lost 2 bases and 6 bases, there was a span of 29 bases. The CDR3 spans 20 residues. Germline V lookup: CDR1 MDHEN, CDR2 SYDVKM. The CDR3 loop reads CASSLAHGPDPEGLGNEQFF. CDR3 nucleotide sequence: TGTGCCAGCAGTTTAGCTCATGGTCCCGACCCAGAGGGCCTTGGCAATGAGCAGTTCTTC.

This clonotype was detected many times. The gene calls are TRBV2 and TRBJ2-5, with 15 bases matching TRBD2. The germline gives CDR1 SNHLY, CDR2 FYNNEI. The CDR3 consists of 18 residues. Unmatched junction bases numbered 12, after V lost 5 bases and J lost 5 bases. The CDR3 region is CASSPGGLAGGVRETQYF. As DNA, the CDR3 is TGTGCCAGCAGTCCAGGCGGACTAGCGGGAGGGGTTCGCGAGACCCAGTACTTC.

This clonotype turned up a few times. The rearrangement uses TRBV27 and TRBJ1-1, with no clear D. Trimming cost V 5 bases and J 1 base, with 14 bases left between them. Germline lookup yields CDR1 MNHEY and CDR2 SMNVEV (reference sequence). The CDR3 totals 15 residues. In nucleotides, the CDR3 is TGTGCCAGCAGTCCCATGGGATATACGAACACTGAAGCTTTCTTT. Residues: CASSPMGYTNTEAFF.

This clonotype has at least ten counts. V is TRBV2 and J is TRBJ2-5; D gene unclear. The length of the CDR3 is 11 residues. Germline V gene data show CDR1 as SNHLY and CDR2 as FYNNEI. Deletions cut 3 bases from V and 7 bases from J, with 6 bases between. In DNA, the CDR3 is TGTGCCAGCAGTGAGATGGGGACCCAGTACTTC. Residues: CASSEMGTQYF.

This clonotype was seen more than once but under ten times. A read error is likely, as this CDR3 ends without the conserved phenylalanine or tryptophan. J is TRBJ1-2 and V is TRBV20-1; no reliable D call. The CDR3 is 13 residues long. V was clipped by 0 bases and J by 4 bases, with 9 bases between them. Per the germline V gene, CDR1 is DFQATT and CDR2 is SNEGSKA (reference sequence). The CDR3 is CSARDEGPYGYTV. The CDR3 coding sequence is TGCAGTGCTAGAGATGAGGGTCCCTATGGCTACACCGTC.

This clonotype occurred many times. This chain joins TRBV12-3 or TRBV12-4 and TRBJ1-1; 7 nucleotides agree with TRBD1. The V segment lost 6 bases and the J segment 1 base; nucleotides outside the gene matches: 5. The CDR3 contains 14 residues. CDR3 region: CASSQTGANTEAFF. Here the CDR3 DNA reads TGTGCCAGCAGCCAAACAGGGGCGAACACTGAAGCTTTCTTT.

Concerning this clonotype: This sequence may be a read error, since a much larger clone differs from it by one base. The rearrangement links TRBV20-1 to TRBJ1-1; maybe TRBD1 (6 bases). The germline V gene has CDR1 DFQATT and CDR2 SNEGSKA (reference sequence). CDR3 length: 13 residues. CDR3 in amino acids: CSAEGERDTEAVF. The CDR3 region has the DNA TGCAGTGCCGAGGGGGAGAGGGACACTGAAGCTGTCTTT.

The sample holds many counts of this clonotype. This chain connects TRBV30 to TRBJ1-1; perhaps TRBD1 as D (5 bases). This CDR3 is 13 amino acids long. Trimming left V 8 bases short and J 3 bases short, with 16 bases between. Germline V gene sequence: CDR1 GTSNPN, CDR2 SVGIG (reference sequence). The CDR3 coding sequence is TGTGCCGCCCTAGAACAGGCCTACACTGAAGCTTTCTTT. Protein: CAALEQAYTEAFF.